The 25 T cell receptor beta chains below all came from one sample that was sequenced in a study of Ad26.COV2.S vaccination and SARS-CoV-2 variants. Sample treatment: roughly 18 received Ad26.COV2.S at low or high dose, single or two shots; a few received placebo; per-sample allocation not given. Sampling happened 63 days after the first vaccine or placebo injection. Assay used: immunoSEQ multiplex PCR; TCRdb lists only in-frame clones, some missing. The sample has hundreds of thousands of clones; roughly 90% are singletons. Specimen: peripheral blood, collected in a trial of Ad26.COV2.S vaccine versus placebo. The receptors were gathered from a person between 18 and 65 years old who received the Ad26.COV2.S COVID-19 vaccine or a placebo.

This sequence joins TRBV9 and TRBJ2-5; 15 bases line up with TRBD2. CDR1 and CDR2 from the germline V gene are SGDLS and YYNGEE. This CDR3 spans 17 amino acids. With V trimmed by 0 bases and J by 5 bases, 5 bases remained unmatched. Written as DNA, the CDR3 is TGTGCCAGCAGCGTAGGAAGGACTAGCGGGAGGGGCGAGACCCAGTACTTC. Translated, it gives CASSVGRTSGRGETQYF.

This clone has just one count. The chain combines TRBV4-3 with TRBJ2-1, with 8 bases aligning to TRBD2. Germline-derived CDR1 and CDR2 are LGHNA and YSLEER. CDR3 length: 14 residues. V lost 4 bases and J lost 8; bases outside the gene matches: 7. This CDR3 is CASSRGGSGDEQFF. CDR3 DNA sequence: TGCGCCAGCAGCCGCGGGGGGAGTGGTGATGAGCAGTTCTTC.

The chain employs TRBV28 and TRBJ2-3; possible D gene TRBD1, 5 bases. This CDR3 is built from 16 residues. The germline CDR1 and CDR2 sequences are MDHEN and SYDVKM. Deletions cut 1 base from V and 1 base from J, with 12 bases between. The CDR3: CASSLSPGRRTDTQYF. Here the CDR3 DNA reads TGTGCCAGCAGTTTATCCCCAGGGCGGCGCACAGATACGCAGTATTTT.

This clone showed up just a few times. The genes are TRBV5-6 and TRBJ1-2, with a tentative D call TRBD1 (5 bases). Germline V CDR1 and CDR2: SGHDT, YYEEEE. The CDR3 contains 17 residues. The V end was cut by 0 bases, the J end by 4 bases, with 19 bases between. The CDR3, as DNA: TGTGCCAGCAGCTTGGGACTACAGGCAGGAGGGCCCTATGGCTACACCTTC. Translated: CASSLGLQAGGPYGYTF.

This chain links TRBV18 with TRBJ2-5; the D is unclear. CDR1 is KGHSH and CDR2 is LQKENI in the germline V gene. The CDR3 length is 13 residues. With 6 bases removed from V and 1 base from J, the gap between germline ends came to 9 bases. As DNA, the CDR3 is TGTGCCAGCTCCGCAGGAGTCCAAGAGACCCAGTACTTC. Translation: CASSAGVQETQYF.

The rearrangement links TRBV5-8 to TRBJ2-1; D call uncertain. The CDR3 is 15 amino acids. Between the trimmed V and J ends, which lost 0 bases and 0 bases, there was a span of 7 bases. Germline V CDR1 and CDR2: SGHTS, YDEGEE. The CDR3 region has the DNA TGTGCCAGCAGCTTGGGGGTGAGCTCCTACAATGAGCAGTTCTTC. Translating it yields CASSLGVSSYNEQFF.

V gene TRBV9 combines with J gene TRBJ2-1; D is unclear. The CDR3 consists of 14 residues. The V and J ends lost 0 bases and 7 bases respectively, with 11 bases between them. Germline V gives CDR1 SGDLS, CDR2 YYNGEE. This CDR3 reads CASSVAARSNEQFF. Here the CDR3 DNA reads TGTGCCAGCAGCGTAGCTGCTAGATCGAATGAGCAGTTCTTC. Complete variable domain (other parts from reference TRBV9 and TRBJ2-1): DSGVTQTPKHLITATGQRVTLRCSPRSGDLSVYWYQQSLDQGLQFLIQYYNGEERAKGNILERFSAQQFPDLHSELNLSSLELGDSALYFCASSVAARSNEQFFGPGTRLTVL.

The CDR3 protein is CASSLSGTTEAFF. The CDR3 DNA follows: TGTGCCAGCAGCCTATCGGGTACCACTGAAGCTTTCTTT. This chain links TRBV12-3 or TRBV12-4 with TRBJ1-1; D not certain. The CDR3 extends over 13 amino acids. V was clipped by 6 bases and J by 4 bases, with 12 bases between them.

This clone was detected once. V usage is TRBV7-9 and J usage is TRBJ1-1; no firm D call. This CDR3 is 14 amino acids long. V shed 5 bases and J shed 5 bases, with 15 bases lying between them. Germline V lookup: CDR1 SEHNR, CDR2 FQNEAQ (reference sequence). The CDR3 DNA reads as TGTGCCAGCAGCCAACAGCCAGAGGCTACTGAAGCTTTCTTT. Its translation is CASSQQPEATEAFF.

The chain is built from TRBV12-3 or TRBV12-4 and TRBJ2-7; perhaps TRBD2 as D (5 bases). V was cut by 5 bases and J by 4 bases, with 6 bases left in between. The CDR3 contains 11 residues. CDR3 nucleotide sequence: TGTGCCAGCAGTCCGGGGTACGAGCAGTACTTC. Translated, it gives CASSPGYEQYF.

This clone is a singleton in its sample. The chain has TRBV2 and TRBJ1-3; D unresolved. CDR3 length: 13 residues. The germline V gene encodes CDR1 SNHLY and CDR2 FYNNEI. V was cut by 6 bases and J by 0 bases, with 6 bases left in between. The CDR3 reads CASRVSSGNTIYF. The CDR3 DNA is TGTGCCAGCAGAGTGAGCTCTGGAAACACCATATATTTT.

The CDR3 DNA reads TGTGCCAGCAGTTGGGACAGGGTTGGCAAAAACATTCAGTACTTC. Its translation is CASSWDRVGKNIQYF. The chain uses TRBV28 and TRBJ2-4; 9 bases match TRBD1. Germline V gene lookup returns CDR1 MDHEN and CDR2 SYDVKM. The length of the CDR3 is 15 residues. Unmatched junction bases numbered 4, after V lost 4 bases and J lost 3 bases.

This chain links TRBV21-1 with TRBJ1-4; TRBD1, the D gene given by the table, was not confirmed from the DNA. TRBV21-1 is a documented pseudogene. The CDR3 extends over 15 amino acids. CDR3 sequence reads: CARMNRVTTNEKLFF. The CDR3 coding sequence is TGTGCCCGGATGAACAGGGTGACTACTAATGAAAAACTGTTTTTT.

V gene TRBV5-4 combines with J gene TRBJ2-7; D call uncertain. The CDR3 loop spans 14 amino acids. V lost 3 bases and J 6 bases, leaving 16 bases between the germline ends. Germline assignment: CDR1 SGHNT and CDR2 YYREEE (reference sequence). This chain's CDR3 is CASSSILNSREQYF. CDR3 coding DNA: TGTGCCAGCAGCTCCATTCTTAATTCCCGCGAGCAGTACTTC.

The chain combines TRBV27 with TRBJ1-1, with 10 bases matching TRBD1. V lost 6 bases to trimming and J lost 1 base; unmatched junction nucleotides: 2. This CDR3 is 14 amino acids long. CDR1 MNHEY and CDR2 SMNVEV come from the germline V gene (reference sequence). The CDR3 loop is CASRTGGGNTEAFF. The CDR3, as DNA: TGTGCCAGCAGGACAGGGGGCGGGAACACTGAAGCTTTCTTT.

The chain uses TRBV4-1 and TRBJ2-7; 10 positions match TRBD2. The CDR3 extends over 14 amino acids. The germline V gene encodes CDR1 MGHRA and CDR2 YSYEKL. V lost 4 bases to trimming and J lost 3 bases; unmatched junction nucleotides: 3. The CDR3 region has the DNA TGCGCCAGCAGCCCTAGCGGGAGAAGCTACGAGCAGTACTTC. Its translation: CASSPSGRSYEQYF.

The rearrangement uses TRBV4-3 and TRBJ2-1; D gene ambiguous. The CDR3 sequence is 14 residues long. Trimming removed 0 bases from V and 4 bases from J, with 7 bases in between. The germline V gene has CDR1 LGHNA and CDR2 YSLEER. CDR3 DNA sequence: TGCGCCAGCAGCCAAGACACGGTGTACAATGAGCAGTTCTTC. It encodes CASSQDTVYNEQFF.

This clone came up once. V is TRBV7-2 and J is TRBJ2-1, with TRBD2 matching 7 bases. With V trimmed by 5 bases and J by 0 bases, 10 bases remained unmatched. The CDR3 runs 17 residues. Germline V gene data show CDR1 as SGHTA and CDR2 as FQGNSA. CDR3 sequence reads: CASSPFWGGFSYNEQFF. The CDR3 DNA sequence: TGTGCCAGCAGCCCTTTCTGGGGGGGATTCTCCTACAATGAGCAGTTCTTC.

CDR3 residues: CASSRPDNRAGYTF. The CDR3 coding sequence is TGTGCCAGCAGTCGCCCAGACAACAGGGCTGGCTACACCTTC. This rearrangement joins TRBV6-5 to TRBJ1-2; the D gene is possibly TRBD1 (6 bases). Between the trimmed V and J ends, which lost 5 bases and 7 bases, there was a span of 17 bases. This CDR3 contains 14 residues. Germline CDR1 and CDR2: MNHEY and SVGAGI.

The V call is TRBV5-1, the J call TRBJ2-1, with a weak D call TRBD2 (6 bases). Between the trimmed V and J ends, which lost 4 bases and 5 bases, there was a span of 13 bases. Germline CDR1 reads SGHRS; CDR2 reads YFSETQ. CDR3 size: 14 residues. CDR3 protein: CASSRGGNNNEQFF. Here the CDR3 DNA reads TGCGCCAGCAGCCGGGGCGGGAACAACAATGAGCAGTTCTTC.

V usage is TRBV9 and J usage is TRBJ2-1; 10 bases map to TRBD2. The germline CDR1 and CDR2 sequences are SGDLS and YYNGEE. The CDR3 spans 20 residues. J was trimmed by 0 bases and V by 4 bases; bases with no gene match: 16. The CDR3 region has the DNA TGTGCCAGCAGCCCTAAGACACCACGGACTAGCGGTAGCTCCTACAATGAGCAGTTCTTC. Protein: CASSPKTPRTSGSSYNEQFF.

A few counts support this clone. The V and J genes are TRBV7-5 and TRBJ1-1. TRBV7-5 is a known pseudogene. The CDR3 covers 16 residues. The CDR3 DNA follows: TGTGTCCTAAAGGGTACATCTGACTTAATGAACACTGAAGCTTTCTTT. This encodes CVLKGTSDLMNTEAFF.

V usage is TRBV4-3 and J usage is TRBJ1-3; unclear D gene. CDR3 length equals 16 residues. Trimming cost V 1 base and J 1 base, with 11 bases left between them. Germline V gives CDR1 LGHNA, CDR2 YSLEER. CDR3 DNA sequence: TGCGCCAGCAGCCAAGGGCTCCGGGCATCTGGAAACACCATATATTTT. This gives the protein CASSQGLRASGNTIYF.

V is TRBV28 and J is TRBJ1-1, with a tentative D call TRBD1 (6 bases). V shed 10 bases and J shed 1 base, with 22 bases lying between them. CDR1 and CDR2 from the germline V gene are MDHEN and SYDVKM. CDR3 length: 16 residues. CDR3 region: CATLDGLEQGNTEAFF. The CDR3 region has the DNA TGTGCCACCCTAGACGGGTTAGAACAGGGGAACACTGAAGCTTTCTTT.

The V and J genes are TRBV10-3 and TRBJ2-7, with TRBD2 matching 8 bases. The ends lost 11 bases at V and 5 bases at J; junction bases unmatched: 8. From germline, CDR1 is ENHRY and CDR2 SYGVKD. The length of the CDR3 is 12 residues. CDR3 sequence reads: CASGGGPNEQYF. The CDR3 DNA is TGTGCCTCCGGGGGGGGACCGAACGAGCAGTACTTC.